The rows below give T cell receptor beta chains drawn from one sample of a study of CD8 T cells in Susac syndrome. TCRdb reanalysed the immunoSEQ multiplex PCR reads using MiXCR and keeps one entry per CDR3 protein. The sample holds fewer than 150,000 distinct CDR3 sequences, under 95% seen once. The sequencing sample was made of CD8+ T cells from PBMCs. These receptors were taken from a human donor with multiple sclerosis. The conserved cysteine and the conserved F or W are not part of the CDR3 here.

v_gene: TRBV15; CDR3aa: ATSGTRRVDTQY
v_gene: TRBV6-6; CDR3aa: ASETGEDQETQY
v_gene: TRBV28; CDR3aa: ASSYDRGMNTEAF
v_gene: TRBV14; CDR3aa: ASSQWGARRNEQF
v_gene: TRBV5-6; CDR3aa: ASSSWGPGNTIY
v_gene: TRBV18; CDR3aa: ASSPPNKVLSGANVLT
v_gene: TRBV7-2; CDR3aa: ASSSLAGTDTQY
v_gene: TRBV2; CDR3aa: ASTGLAGDNTGELF
v_gene: TRBV19; CDR3aa: ASSILGELF
v_gene: TRBV20-1; CDR3aa: SASHKTGNTGELF
v_gene: TRBV24-1; CDR3aa: ATSDPDNQETQY
v_gene: TRBV12-3/TRBV12-4; CDR3aa: ASSARDITDTQY
v_gene: TRBV20-1; CDR3aa: SAREQGGNYNEQF